The 32 T cell receptor beta chains reported below all come from one sample, sequenced in a study of cytomegalovirus exposure and HLA in healthy donors. PCR involved 60 Vbeta and 13 Jbeta primers. Libraries were prepared by immunoSEQ multiplex PCR; TCRdb keeps only in-frame clonotypes and omits some of them. The sample records about 93,000 clones, roughly four fifths being singletons. The sample taken for sequencing was PBMCs. The receptors come from a young man in good health and CMV-seronegative.

This rearrangement joins TRBV11-2 to TRBJ2-2, with TRBD2 identical over 7 bases. Germline-derived CDR1 and CDR2 are SGHAT and FQNNGV. The CDR3 is 17 residues long. Trimming at V came to 1 base and at J to 8 bases, leaving 13 bases not matched to a gene. The CDR3, as DNA: TGTGCCAGCAGCTTAGGAGTGTGGAGCGGGGACGGAGGGGAGCTGTTTTTT. Translating it yields CASSLGVWSGDGGELFF.

The chain joins TRBV5-4 to TRBJ2-7; 7 nucleotides line up with TRBD2. V lost 0 bases and J lost 2; bases outside the gene matches: 2. Germline lookup yields CDR1 SGHNT and CDR2 YYREEE (reference sequence). The CDR3 has 14 residues. This CDR3 is CASSLARGAYEQYF. DNA for the CDR3: TGTGCCAGCAGCTTGGCCCGGGGGGCCTACGAGCAGTACTTC.

The chain recombines TRBV19 with TRBJ1-1; 8 bases fit TRBD1. CDR1 is LNHDA and CDR2 is SQIVND in the germline V gene (reference sequence). With V trimmed by 4 bases and J by 4 bases, 11 bases remained unmatched. CDR3 length: 16 residues. The CDR3 coding sequence is TGTGCCAGTAGTAAGGGGACAGGCTATTACTCCACTGAAGCTTTCTTT. Its protein is CASSKGTGYYSTEAFF.

This clone was observed many times. This chain joins TRBV11-3 and TRBJ2-1; no firm D call. CDR3 length: 13 amino acids. Germline V gene lookup returns CDR1 SGHNT and CDR2 YENEEA. V was clipped by 4 bases and J by 6 bases, with 10 bases between them. The CDR3 bases are TGTGCCAGCAGCTCGCGAACTCCCAATGAGCAGTTCTTC. Translated, it gives CASSSRTPNEQFF.

This clone showed up just once. This sequence joins TRBV10-2 and TRBJ1-3; D may be TRBD1 (5 bases). Trimming took off 0 bases at V and 4 bases at J, with 13 bases between the two ends. This CDR3 is 16 amino acids long. Germline CDR1 WSHSY, CDR2 SAAADI. CDR3 in DNA: TGCGCCAGCAGTGAGTCGACTCGGGGGTCCGGAAACACCATATATTTT. Translation: CASSESTRGSGNTIYF.

This clone was seen many times. The rearrangement uses TRBV6-5 and TRBJ2-5; D ambiguous. V lost 0 bases to trimming and J lost 2 bases, with 10 bases between them. The CDR3 covers 15 residues. Germline CDR1 and CDR2: MNHEY and SVGAGI. The CDR3 loop reads CASSYSVTLQETQYF. CDR3 sequence (DNA): TGTGCCAGCAGTTACTCGGTGACTCTACAAGAGACCCAGTACTTC.

This clone was found once. The rearrangement joins TRBV10-1 to TRBJ2-1; D is possibly TRBD1 (5 bases). The CDR3 covers 17 residues. Germline CDR1 WNHNN, CDR2 SYGVQD (reference sequence). The germline V and J ends were trimmed by 9 bases and 0 bases, with 21 bases remaining between them. The CDR3 reads CASIWTVKDSSYNEQFF. CDR3 nucleotides: TGCGCCAGTATATGGACGGTTAAAGACAGCTCCTACAATGAGCAGTTCTTC.

The genes are TRBV28 and TRBJ1-2; D not certain. Trimming took off 2 bases at V and 3 bases at J, with 10 bases between the two ends. This CDR3 comprises 14 residues. From germline, CDR1 is MDHEN and CDR2 SYDVKM. In nucleotides, the CDR3 is TGTGCCAGCAGTTTAGTACAGAGTCACTATGGCTACACCTTC. Residues: CASSLVQSHYGYTF.

This chain joins TRBV7-8 and TRBJ1-1; tentative D call: TRBD1 (6 bases). The V gene lost 1 base and the J gene lost 6 bases, with 12 bases spanning the gap. The CDR3 consists of 14 residues. CDR1 is SGHVS, CDR2 FQNEAQ, per germline. The chain's CDR3 is CASSLVTGTAEAFF. CDR3 in DNA: TGTGCCAGCAGCTTAGTTACAGGGACGGCTGAAGCTTTCTTT.

V usage is TRBV7-9 and J usage is TRBJ1-5, with D possibly matching TRBD1 (5 bases). The germline V gene encodes CDR1 SEHNR and CDR2 FQNEAQ (reference sequence). This CDR3 contains 15 residues. Trimming stripped 3 bases from V and 7 bases from J, with 16 bases between. For the CDR3, the DNA is TGTGCCAGCAGCTTCGGTCAGGGCGCCAACCAGCCCCAGCATTTT. Amino acids: CASSFGQGANQPQHF.

The genes are TRBV9 and TRBJ2-1, with 7 nucleotides matching TRBD2. The J segment lost 1 base and the V segment lost 0 bases, leaving 1 base of the junction unmatched. The CDR3 contains 15 residues. Germline V gives CDR1 SGDLS, CDR2 YYNGEE. CDR3 DNA sequence: TGTGCCAGCAGCGTAGGGCGGGGGTCCTACAATGAGCAGTTCTTC. Residues: CASSVGRGSYNEQFF.

This clone was seen a single time. The gene calls are TRBV5-4 and TRBJ1-6; D is ambiguous. V shed 2 bases and J shed 0 bases, with 3 bases lying between them. The germline CDR1 and CDR2 sequences are SGHNT and YYREEE (reference sequence). This CDR3 is 14 amino acids long. CDR3 sequence: CASSFNSYNSPLHF. The CDR3, as DNA: TGTGCCAGCAGCTTCAACTCCTATAATTCACCCCTCCACTTT.

V gene TRBV7-7 combines with J gene TRBJ2-2, with D possibly TRBD1 on 6 matching bases. In germline, CDR1 is SSHAT, CDR2 FNYEAQ (reference sequence). Trimming took off 1 base at V and 2 bases at J, with 14 bases between the two ends. CDR3 size: 17 residues. CDR3 sequence reads: CASSLVPAGTNTGELFF. In nucleotides, the CDR3 is TGTGCCAGCAGCTTAGTTCCGGCAGGGACAAACACCGGGGAGCTGTTTTTT.

The V and J genes are TRBV7-9 and TRBJ2-3; D uncertain. The germline V gene encodes CDR1 SEHNR and CDR2 FQNEAQ (reference sequence). Trimming removed 0 bases at V and 4 bases at J, with 11 bases between. The CDR3 totals 15 residues. CDR3 in DNA: TGTGCCAGCAGCTTAGCTAGACCGGCGGCAGATACGCAGTATTTT. This gives the protein CASSLARPAADTQYF. Full variable domain (outside the CDR3, taken from reference TRBV7-9 and TRBJ2-3): DTGVSQNPRHKITKRGQNVTFRCDPISEHNRLYWYRQTLGQGPEFLTYFQNEAQLEKSRLLSDRFSAERPKGSFSTLEIQRTEQGDSAMYLCASSLARPAADTQYFGPGTRLTVL.

The chain has TRBV20-1 and TRBJ2-5, with D hard to call. The length of the CDR3 is 11 residues. Deletions cut 3 bases from V and 5 bases from J, with 7 bases between. Germline CDR1 reads DFQATT; CDR2 reads SNEGSKA (reference sequence). CDR3 bases: TGCAGTGCTAGCCATCGGGAGACCCAGTACTTC. It codes for CSASHRETQYF.

The V gene is TRBV5-8, the J gene TRBJ1-6; D is possibly TRBD1 (5 bases). CDR3 size: 18 residues. V was shortened by 4 bases and J by 6 bases, with 23 bases between the two germline ends. Germline V lookup: CDR1 SGHTS, CDR2 YDEGEE. The CDR3 DNA sequence: TGTGCCAGCAGCCTTACCAGACAGCTCTCACACCGTAATTCACCCCTCCACTTT. This encodes CASSLTRQLSHRNSPLHF.

The V and J genes are TRBV27 and TRBJ2-1; 9 bases align to TRBD1. The J segment lost 8 bases and the V segment lost 6 bases, leaving 8 bases of the junction unmatched. The CDR3 has 14 residues. From germline, CDR1 is MNHEY and CDR2 SMNVEV (reference sequence). The CDR3, as DNA: TGTGCCAGCAGATACAGGGGGCGCGTCGATGAGCAGTTCTTC. It translates to CASRYRGRVDEQFF.

In this sample, this clone turned up a few times. The chain uses TRBV10-3 and TRBJ1-2; the D gene is possibly TRBD1 (6 bases). The ends were cut back, 4 bases at V and 4 bases at J, with 10 bases in the middle. CDR1 is ENHRY, CDR2 SYGVKD, per germline. This CDR3 is built from 13 residues. The CDR3 nucleotides read TGTGCCATCAGTGCGGGGGGCCCCTATGGCTACACCTTC. Amino acids: CAISAGGPYGYTF.

This sequence joins TRBV5-4 and TRBJ2-3; tentatively, D is TRBD2 (7 bases). Germline CDR1 is SGHNT and CDR2 is YYREEE (reference sequence). The CDR3 is made up of 16 amino acids. V was cut by 6 bases and J by 1 base, with 18 bases left in between. This CDR3 is CASMSSGGRGTDTQYF. CDR3 nucleotide sequence: TGTGCCAGCATGTCCTCGGGGGGCAGGGGCACAGATACGCAGTATTTT.

The table lists this clone with a few counts. V gene TRBV5-6 combines with J gene TRBJ2-2, with 9 bases that match TRBD1. The CDR3 loop spans 15 amino acids. The germline V gene encodes CDR1 SGHDT and CDR2 YYEEEE. The junction had 4 bases not matched to a gene; V was cut back by 4 bases and J by 3 bases. The CDR3 loop is CASSQDRGDTGELFF. As DNA, the CDR3 is TGTGCCAGCAGCCAGGACAGGGGCGACACCGGGGAGCTGTTTTTT. Using reference TRBV5-6 and TRBJ2-2 for the parts outside the CDR3, the full variable domain is DAGVTQSPTHLIKTRGQQVTLRCSPKSGHDTVSWYQQALGQGPQFIFQYYEEEERQRGNFPDRFSGHQFPNYSSELNVNALLLGDSALYLCASSQDRGDTGELFFGEGSRLTVL.

On this clone itself: One end of the junction is discordant with germline, which a read error may explain. The V gene is TRBV7-9, the J gene TRBJ1-5, with 9 bases lining up with TRBD1. The germline CDR1 and CDR2 sequences are SEHNR and FQNEAQ (reference sequence). The CDR3 extends over 17 amino acids. This CDR3 is CSSSSGQGPFSNQPQHF. CDR3 coding DNA: TGTTCCAGCAGCTCGGGACAGGGTCCCTTTAGCAATCAGCCCCAGCATTTT.

This clone came up once. The rearrangement joins TRBV7-9 to TRBJ2-2; D is uncertain. Germline assignment: CDR1 SEHNR and CDR2 FQNEAQ (reference sequence). The CDR3 runs to 15 residues. V lost 5 bases to trimming and J lost 5 bases, with 15 bases between them. CDR3 nucleotide sequence: TGTGCCAGCAGCCCAATATTCCCGAGGACCGGGGAGCTGTTTTTT. Translated: CASSPIFPRTGELFF.

CDR3 loop: CASSAVGTSGYNEQFF. DNA for the CDR3: TGTGCCAGCAGTGCAGTCGGGACTAGCGGTTACAATGAGCAGTTCTTC. This chain uses TRBV28 with TRBJ2-1; 11 positions match TRBD2. V gave up 5 bases and J gave up 4 bases; unmatched junction bases: 7. CDR1 MDHEN and CDR2 SYDVKM come from the germline V gene. The CDR3 has 16 amino acids.

The chain couples TRBV19 to TRBJ2-4; 10 bases match TRBD1. The CDR3 has 19 amino acids. V shed 3 bases and J 1 base; nucleotides not matched to a gene: 12. Germline V gene lookup returns CDR1 LNHDA and CDR2 SQIVND (reference sequence). The CDR3 here is CASSIDRGQGVGAKNIQYF. The CDR3 region has the DNA TGTGCCAGTAGTATCGACCGAGGACAGGGGGTAGGGGCCAAAAACATTCAGTACTTC.

V is TRBV7-9 and J is TRBJ2-3; TRBD2 matches 9 bases. The trim removed 5 bases at V and 0 bases at J, leaving 6 bases unmatched. The CDR3 length is 16 residues. Germline CDR1 reads SEHNR; CDR2 reads FQNEAQ (reference sequence). The CDR3 nucleotides read TGTGCCAGCAGCCCCCGACTAGCGGCAAGCACAGATACGCAGTATTTT. It translates to CASSPRLAASTDTQYF.

V gene TRBV5-1 combines with J gene TRBJ2-5; 8 bases fit TRBD1. Per germline, CDR1 SGHRS and CDR2 YFSETQ. The CDR3 contains 13 residues. V lost 4 bases to trimming and J lost 4 bases; unmatched junction nucleotides: 3. The CDR3 loop is CASSSRGPETQYF. The CDR3 DNA sequence: TGCGCCAGCAGCAGCAGGGGGCCAGAGACCCAGTACTTC. Variable domain in full (rest from reference TRBV5-1 and TRBJ2-5): KAGVTQTPRYLIKTRGQQVTLSCSPISGHRSVSWYQQTPGQGLQFLFEYFSETQRNKGNFPGRFSGRQFSNSRSEMNVSTLELGDSALYLCASSSRGPETQYFGPGTRLLVL.

DNA of the CDR3: TGTGCCAGCAGCCTATTGGGGGGCCAAGAGACCCAGTACTTC. Encoded protein: CASSLLGGQETQYF. The chain employs TRBV6-6 and TRBJ2-5, with D tentatively TRBD2 (6 bases). V lost 6 bases, J lost 1 base, and 12 bases lay in between. Looked up from germline, CDR1 is MNHNY and CDR2 is SVGAGI (reference sequence). CDR3 size: 14 residues.

This clone has just a few counts. The V and J genes are TRBV2 and TRBJ1-5, with 7 bases that match TRBD1. J was trimmed by 3 bases and V by 6 bases; bases with no gene match: 5. Germline CDR1 is SNHLY and CDR2 is FYNNEI. CDR3 length: 14 amino acids. The CDR3 DNA sequence: TGTGCCAGCAGACGGACAGGAAACAATCAGCCCCAGCATTTT. Its protein product is CASRRTGNNQPQHF. The full variable domain, its missing parts supplied by reference TRBV2 and TRBJ1-5, is EPEVTQTPSHQVTQMGQEVILRCVPISNHLYFYWYRQILGQKVEFLVSFYNNEISEKSEIFDDQFSVERPDGSNFTLKIRSTKLEDSAMYFCASRRTGNNQPQHFGDGTRLSIL.

The genes are TRBV6-5 and TRBJ1-4, with a possible D match to TRBD1 (6 bases). Trimming took 6 bases from V and 4 from J, leaving 15 bases between them. Germline-derived CDR1 and CDR2 are MNHEY and SVGAGI. The CDR3 is 15 amino acids. The CDR3, as DNA: TGTGCCAGCAGGGGGGCGACGGCGATTAATGAAAAACTGTTTTTT. Translation gives CASRGATAINEKLFF.

The chain couples TRBV5-1 to TRBJ2-3; TRBD1 agrees at 9 bases. Germline V gene data show CDR1 as SGHRS and CDR2 as YFSETQ. The V gene end was trimmed by 4 bases and the J gene end by 3 bases; junction bases not matched to a gene: 9. The CDR3 loop spans 16 amino acids. CDR3 DNA: TGCGCCAGCAGCGGAAAACAGGGGGCGCGGACAGATACGCAGTATTTT. This encodes CASSGKQGARTDTQYF.

The gene calls are TRBV7-3 and TRBJ2-5, with D maybe TRBD2 (7 bases). This CDR3 contains 13 residues. Germline CDR1 and CDR2: SGHTA and FQGTGA. Trimming cost V 5 bases and J 5 bases, with 12 bases left between them. CDR3 DNA: TGTGCCAGCAGCCGCGGGGGCCGGGAGACCCAGTACTTC. This sequence encodes CASSRGGRETQYF. Full variable domain (outside the CDR3, taken from reference TRBV7-3 and TRBJ2-5): GAGVSQTPSNKVTEKGKYVELRCDPISGHTALYWYRQSLGQGPEFLIYFQGTGAADDSGLPNDRFFAVRPEGSVSTLKIQRTERGDSAVYLCASSRGGRETQYFGPGTRLLVL.

This clone was detected a few times. The rearrangement uses TRBV6-1 and TRBJ2-7; 9 nucleotides line up with TRBD1. The CDR3 runs 15 residues. Germline V lookup: CDR1 MNHNS, CDR2 SASEGT. V was pared by 7 bases and J by 0 bases, with 7 bases of the junction left unmatched. Written as DNA, the CDR3 is TGTGCCAGCAAACCGGGACAGGGTGACTCCTACGAGCAGTACGTC. Protein: CASKPGQGDSYEQYV.